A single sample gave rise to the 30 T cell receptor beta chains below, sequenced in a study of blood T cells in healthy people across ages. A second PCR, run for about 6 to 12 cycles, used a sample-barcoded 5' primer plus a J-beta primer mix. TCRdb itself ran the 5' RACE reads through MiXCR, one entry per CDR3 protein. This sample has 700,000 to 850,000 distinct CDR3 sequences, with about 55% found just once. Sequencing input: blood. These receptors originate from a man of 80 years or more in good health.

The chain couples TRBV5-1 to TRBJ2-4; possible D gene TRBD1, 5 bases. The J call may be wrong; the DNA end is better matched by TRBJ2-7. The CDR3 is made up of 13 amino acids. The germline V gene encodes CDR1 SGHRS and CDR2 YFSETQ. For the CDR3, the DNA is TGCGCCAGCAGCCTGACCAGGGTGGACGAGCAGTACTTC. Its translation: CASSLTRVDEQYF.

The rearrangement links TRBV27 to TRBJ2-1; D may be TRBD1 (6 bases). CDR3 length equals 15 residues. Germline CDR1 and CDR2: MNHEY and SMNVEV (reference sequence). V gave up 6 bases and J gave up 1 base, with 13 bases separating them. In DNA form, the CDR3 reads TGTGCCAGCAGGATAGGGGGAACGTCCTACAATGAGCAGTTCTTC. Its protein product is CASRIGGTSYNEQFF.

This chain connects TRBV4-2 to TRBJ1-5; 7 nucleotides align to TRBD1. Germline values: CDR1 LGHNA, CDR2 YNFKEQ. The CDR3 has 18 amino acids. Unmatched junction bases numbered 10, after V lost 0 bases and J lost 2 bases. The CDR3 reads CASSQDIPQGKGNQPQHF. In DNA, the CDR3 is TGTGCCAGCAGCCAAGACATCCCACAGGGGAAAGGCAATCAGCCCCAGCATTTT.

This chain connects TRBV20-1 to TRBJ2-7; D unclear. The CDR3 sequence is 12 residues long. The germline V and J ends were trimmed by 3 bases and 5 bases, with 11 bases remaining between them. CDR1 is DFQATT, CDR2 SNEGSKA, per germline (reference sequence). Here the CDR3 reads CSASKVRHEQYF. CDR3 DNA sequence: TGCAGTGCTAGTAAGGTTCGGCACGAGCAGTACTTC.

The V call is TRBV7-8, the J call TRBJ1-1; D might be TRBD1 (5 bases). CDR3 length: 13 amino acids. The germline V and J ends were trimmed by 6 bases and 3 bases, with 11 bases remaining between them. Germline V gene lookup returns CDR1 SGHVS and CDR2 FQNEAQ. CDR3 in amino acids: CASRRRVDTEAFF. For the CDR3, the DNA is TGTGCCAGCAGGCGCAGGGTGGACACTGAAGCTTTCTTT. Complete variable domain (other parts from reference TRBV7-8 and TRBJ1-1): GAGVSQSPRYKVAKRGQDVALRCDPISGHVSLFWYQQALGQGPEFLTYFQNEAQLDKSGLPSDRFFAERPEGSVSTLKIQRTQQEDSAVYLCASRRRVDTEAFFGQGTRLTVV.

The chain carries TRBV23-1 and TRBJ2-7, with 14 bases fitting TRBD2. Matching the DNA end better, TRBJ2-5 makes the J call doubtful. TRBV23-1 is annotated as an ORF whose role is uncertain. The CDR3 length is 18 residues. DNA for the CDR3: TGCGCCAGCAGTCAATCGGGACTAGCGGGAGACCCGGGGGAGACCCAGTACTTC. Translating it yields CASSQSGLAGDPGETQYF.

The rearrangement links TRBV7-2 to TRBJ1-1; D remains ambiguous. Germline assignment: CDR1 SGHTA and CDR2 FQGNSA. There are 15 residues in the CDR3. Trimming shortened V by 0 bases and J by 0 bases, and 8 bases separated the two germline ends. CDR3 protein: CASSLAWIMNTEAFF. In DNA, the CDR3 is TGTGCCAGCAGCTTAGCATGGATTATGAACACTGAAGCTTTCTTT. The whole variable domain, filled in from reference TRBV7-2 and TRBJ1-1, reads GAGVSQSPSNKVTEKGKDVELRCDPISGHTALYWYRQSLGQGLEFLIYFQGNSAPDKSGLPSDRFSAERTGGSVSTLTIQRTQQEDSAVYLCASSLAWIMNTEAFFGQGTRLTVV.

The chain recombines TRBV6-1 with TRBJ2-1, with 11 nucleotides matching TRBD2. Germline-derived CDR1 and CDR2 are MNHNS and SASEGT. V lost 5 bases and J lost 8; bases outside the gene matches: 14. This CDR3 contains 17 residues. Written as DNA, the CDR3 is TGTGCCAGCAGTCCACAGCCCCTAGCGGGAGGAGGCGATGAGCAGTTCTTC. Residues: CASSPQPLAGGGDEQFF.

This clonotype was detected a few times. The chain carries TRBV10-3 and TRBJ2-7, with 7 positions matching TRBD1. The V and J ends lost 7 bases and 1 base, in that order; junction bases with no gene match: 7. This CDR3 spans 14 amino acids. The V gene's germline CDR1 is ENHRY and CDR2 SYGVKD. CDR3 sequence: CAINPGQLSYEQYF. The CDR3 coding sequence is TGTGCCATCAACCCGGGACAGTTATCCTACGAGCAGTACTTC.

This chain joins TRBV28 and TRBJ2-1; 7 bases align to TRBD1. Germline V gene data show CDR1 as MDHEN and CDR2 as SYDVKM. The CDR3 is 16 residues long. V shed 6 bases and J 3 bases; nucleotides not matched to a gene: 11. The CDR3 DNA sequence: TGTGCCAGCAGCAACGAACAGGGGTTCTACTACAATGAGCAGTTCTTC. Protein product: CASSNEQGFYYNEQFF.

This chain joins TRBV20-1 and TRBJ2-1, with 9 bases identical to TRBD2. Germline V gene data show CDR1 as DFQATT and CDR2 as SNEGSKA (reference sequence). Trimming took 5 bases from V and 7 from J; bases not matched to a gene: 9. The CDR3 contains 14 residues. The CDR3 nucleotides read TGCAGTGCTGGGCGGGTAGCGGGAGCAAATGAGCAGTTCTTC. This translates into CSAGRVAGANEQFF.

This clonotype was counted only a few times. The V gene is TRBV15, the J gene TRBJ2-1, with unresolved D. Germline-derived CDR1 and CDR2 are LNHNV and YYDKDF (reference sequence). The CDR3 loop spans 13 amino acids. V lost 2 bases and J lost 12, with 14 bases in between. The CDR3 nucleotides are TGTGCCACCAGCAGACCCGAGGCACAAACGCAGTTCTTC. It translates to CATSRPEAQTQFF.

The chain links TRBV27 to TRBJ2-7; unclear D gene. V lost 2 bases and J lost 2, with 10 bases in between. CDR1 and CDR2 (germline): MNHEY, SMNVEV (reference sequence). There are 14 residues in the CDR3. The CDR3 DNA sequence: TGTGCCAGCAGTTTAACTTCCATAGCCTACGAGCAGTACTTC. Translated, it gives CASSLTSIAYEQYF.

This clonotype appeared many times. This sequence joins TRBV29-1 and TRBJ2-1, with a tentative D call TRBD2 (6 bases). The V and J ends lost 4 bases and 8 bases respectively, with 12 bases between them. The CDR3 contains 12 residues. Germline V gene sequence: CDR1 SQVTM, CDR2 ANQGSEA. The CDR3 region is CSVGRATDEQFF. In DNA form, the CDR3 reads TGCAGCGTTGGGAGGGCCACGGATGAGCAGTTCTTC.

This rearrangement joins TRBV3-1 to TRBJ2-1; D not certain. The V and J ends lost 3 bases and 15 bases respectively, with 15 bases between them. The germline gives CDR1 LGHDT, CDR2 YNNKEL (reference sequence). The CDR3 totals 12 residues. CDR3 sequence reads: CASSQETRRLFF. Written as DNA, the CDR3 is TGTGCCAGCAGCCAGGAGACTCGGCGGCTGTTCTTC.

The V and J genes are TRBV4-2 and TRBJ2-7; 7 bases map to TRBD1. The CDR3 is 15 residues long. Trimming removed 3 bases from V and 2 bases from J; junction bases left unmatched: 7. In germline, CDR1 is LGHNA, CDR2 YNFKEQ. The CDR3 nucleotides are TGTGCCAGCAGCCAGGAGGCCGGGACAGCCTACGAGCAGTACTTC. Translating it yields CASSQEAGTAYEQYF.

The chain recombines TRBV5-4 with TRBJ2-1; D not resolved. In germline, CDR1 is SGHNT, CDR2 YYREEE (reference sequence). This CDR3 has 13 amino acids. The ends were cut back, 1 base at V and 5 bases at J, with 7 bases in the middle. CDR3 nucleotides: TGTGCCAGCAGCTTGAGGGTTAACAATGAGCAGTTCTTC. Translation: CASSLRVNNEQFF.

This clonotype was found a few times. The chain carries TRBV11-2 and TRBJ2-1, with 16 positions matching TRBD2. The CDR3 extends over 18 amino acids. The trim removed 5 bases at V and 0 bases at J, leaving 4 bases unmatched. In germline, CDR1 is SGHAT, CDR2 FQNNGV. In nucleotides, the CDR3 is TGTGCCAGCAGCGCGGGACTAGCGGGAGGGGGCTCCTACAATGAGCAGTTCTTC. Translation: CASSAGLAGGGSYNEQFF.

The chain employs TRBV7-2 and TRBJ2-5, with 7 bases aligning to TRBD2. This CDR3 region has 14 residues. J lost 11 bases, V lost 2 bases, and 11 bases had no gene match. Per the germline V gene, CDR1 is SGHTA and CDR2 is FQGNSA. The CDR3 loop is CASSLTLAVNEQYF. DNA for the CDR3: TGTGCCAGCAGCTTAACGCTAGCGGTTAATGAGCAGTACTTC.

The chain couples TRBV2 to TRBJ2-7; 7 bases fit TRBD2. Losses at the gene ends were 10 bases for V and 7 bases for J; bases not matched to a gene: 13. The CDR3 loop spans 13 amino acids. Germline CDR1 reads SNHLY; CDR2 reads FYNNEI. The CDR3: CATTLAISSEQYF. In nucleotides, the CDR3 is TGTGCCACCACACTAGCGATTTCTAGTGAGCAGTACTTC.

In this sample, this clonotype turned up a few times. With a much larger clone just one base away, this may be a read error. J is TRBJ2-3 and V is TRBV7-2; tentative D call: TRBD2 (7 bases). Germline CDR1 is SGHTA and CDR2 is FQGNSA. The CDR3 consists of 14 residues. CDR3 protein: CASGLGGAIDTQYF. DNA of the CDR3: TGTGCCAGCGGCTTAGGGGGGGCAATAGATACGCAGTATTTT. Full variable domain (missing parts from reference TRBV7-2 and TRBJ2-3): GAGVSQSPSNKVTEKGKDVELRCDPISGHTALYWYRQSLGQGLEFLIYFQGNSAPDKSGLPSDRFSAERTGGSVSTLTIQRTQQEDSAVYLCASGLGGAIDTQYFGPGTRLTVL.

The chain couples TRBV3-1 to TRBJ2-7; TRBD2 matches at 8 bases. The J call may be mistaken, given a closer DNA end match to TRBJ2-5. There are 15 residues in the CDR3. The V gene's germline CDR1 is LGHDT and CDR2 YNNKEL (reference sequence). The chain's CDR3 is CASSQVSGGKETQYF. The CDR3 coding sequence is TGTGCCAGCAGCCAAGTCTCGGGAGGGAAGGAGACCCAGTACTTC.

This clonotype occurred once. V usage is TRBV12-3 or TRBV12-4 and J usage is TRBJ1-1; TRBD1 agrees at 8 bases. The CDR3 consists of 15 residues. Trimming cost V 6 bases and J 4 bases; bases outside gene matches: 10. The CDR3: CASSGRTGRRTEAFF. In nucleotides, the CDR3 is TGTGCCAGCAGCGGTCGGACAGGGCGTCGCACTGAAGCTTTCTTT.

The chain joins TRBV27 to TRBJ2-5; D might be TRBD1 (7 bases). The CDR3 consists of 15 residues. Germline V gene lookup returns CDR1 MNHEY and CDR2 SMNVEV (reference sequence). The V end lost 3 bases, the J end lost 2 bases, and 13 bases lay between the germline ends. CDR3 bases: TGTGCCAGCAGTTTGCGGGACAGAGTACAAGAGACCCAGTACTTC. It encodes CASSLRDRVQETQYF.

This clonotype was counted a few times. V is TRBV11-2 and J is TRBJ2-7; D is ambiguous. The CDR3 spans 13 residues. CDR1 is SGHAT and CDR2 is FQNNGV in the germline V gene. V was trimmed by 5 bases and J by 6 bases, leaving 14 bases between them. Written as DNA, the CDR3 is TGTGCCAGCAGCCGGCTCACGACCCGCGAGCAGTACTTC. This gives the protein CASSRLTTREQYF.

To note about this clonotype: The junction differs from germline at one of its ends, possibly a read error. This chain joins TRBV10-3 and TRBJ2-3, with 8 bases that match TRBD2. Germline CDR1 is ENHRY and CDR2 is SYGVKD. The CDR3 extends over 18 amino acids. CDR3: CAVSEAAYSGKGTDTQYF. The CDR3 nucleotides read TGTGCCGTCAGTGAGGCAGCGTATAGCGGGAAAGGCACAGATACGCAGTATTTT.

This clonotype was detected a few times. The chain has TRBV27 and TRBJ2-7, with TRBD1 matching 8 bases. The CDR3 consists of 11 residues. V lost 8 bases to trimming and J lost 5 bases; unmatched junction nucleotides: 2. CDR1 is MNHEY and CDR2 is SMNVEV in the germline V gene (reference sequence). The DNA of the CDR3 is TGTGCCAGCTGGGACAGGAACGAGCAGTACTTC. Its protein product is CASWDRNEQYF.

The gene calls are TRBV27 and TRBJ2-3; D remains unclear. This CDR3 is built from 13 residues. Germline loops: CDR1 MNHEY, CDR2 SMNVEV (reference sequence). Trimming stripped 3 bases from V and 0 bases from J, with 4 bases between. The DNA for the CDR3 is TGTGCCAGCAGTTTTTTTAGCACAGATACGCAGTATTTT. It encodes CASSFFSTDTQYF.

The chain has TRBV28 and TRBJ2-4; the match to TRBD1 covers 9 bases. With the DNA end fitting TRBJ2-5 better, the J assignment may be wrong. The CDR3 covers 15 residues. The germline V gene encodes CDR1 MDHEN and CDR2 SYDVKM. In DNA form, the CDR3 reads TGTGCCAGCAGCTCCGACAGGGGGATCCAAGAGACCCAGTACTTC. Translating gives CASSSDRGIQETQYF.

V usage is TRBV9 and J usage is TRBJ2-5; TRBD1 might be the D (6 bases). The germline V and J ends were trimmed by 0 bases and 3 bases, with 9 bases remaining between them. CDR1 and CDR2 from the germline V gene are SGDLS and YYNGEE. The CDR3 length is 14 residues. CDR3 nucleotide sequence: TGTGCCAGCAGCGTAGTGGACAGTAAAGAGACCCAGTACTTC. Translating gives CASSVVDSKETQYF.